Listed below are T cell receptor beta chains from one sample, sequenced in a study of blood T cell repertoires in COVID-19. The assay was immunoSEQ multiplex PCR, and TCRdb's table has in-frame clones only and misses some. The sample lists about 49,000 clones, 80% to 85% occurring once. Source material: peripheral blood. These receptors originate from a woman aged 80 or over with COVID-19, enrolled during active disease. Both conserved end residues are part of each CDR3. Fields, in order: J gene, V gene, clone size, D gene, CDR3 protein, CDR3 DNA. D genes are given only for firm matches. Clone sizes are given selectively: once, few, many, or a class where the clone is expanded.

j_call: TRBJ2-2
v_call: TRBV10-3
clone_size: once
d_call: .
cdr3_aa: CAISDQHRNTGELFF
cdr3_nt: TGTGCCATCAGTGACCAGCACAGAAACACCGGGGAGCTGTTTTTT

j_call: TRBJ2-7
v_call: TRBV3-1/TRBV3-2
clone_size: .
d_call: TRBD1
cdr3_aa: CASSPQQGQGYEQYF
cdr3_nt: TGTGCCAGCAGCCCTCAACAGGGGCAAGGCTACGAGCAGTACTTC

j_call: TRBJ2-7
v_call: TRBV6-5
clone_size: .
d_call: .
cdr3_aa: CASNTGITYEQYF
cdr3_nt: TGTGCCAGCAATACAGGGATTACATACGAGCAGTACTTC

j_call: TRBJ1-5
v_call: TRBV19
clone_size: .
d_call: TRBD1
cdr3_aa: CASSPKRDRGLYSNQPQHF
cdr3_nt: TGTGCCAGTAGTCCGAAGCGGGACAGGGGATTATATAGCAATCAGCCCCAGCATTTT

j_call: TRBJ1-3
v_call: TRBV6-6
clone_size: once
d_call: TRBD1
cdr3_aa: CASSYSTDRGLNTIYF
cdr3_nt: TGTGCCAGCAGTTACTCAACCGACAGGGGGCTGAACACCATATATTTT

j_call: TRBJ2-7
v_call: TRBV5-4
clone_size: .
d_call: TRBD2
cdr3_aa: CASSTTSGTYEQYF
cdr3_nt: TGTGCCAGCAGCACAACTAGCGGGACCTACGAGCAGTACTTC

j_call: TRBJ2-2
v_call: TRBV9
clone_size: once
d_call: .
cdr3_aa: CASGSGLTGELFF
cdr3_nt: TGTGCCAGCGGATCAGGGCTCACCGGGGAGCTGTTTTTT

j_call: TRBJ2-2
v_call: TRBV9
clone_size: .
d_call: .
cdr3_aa: CASRSSPETGELFF
cdr3_nt: TGTGCCAGCAGGAGCTCGCCGGAGACCGGGGAGCTGTTTTTT

j_call: TRBJ1-2
v_call: TRBV9
clone_size: .
d_call: .
cdr3_aa: CASSVAGSMPSGYTF
cdr3_nt: TGTGCCAGCAGCGTAGCAGGGTCAATGCCCTCTGGCTACACCTTC

j_call: TRBJ1-3
v_call: TRBV13
clone_size: .
d_call: .
cdr3_aa: CASSPPTGQLSGNTIYF
cdr3_nt: TGTGCCAGCAGCCCTCCCACAGGACAACTCTCTGGAAACACCATATATTTT

j_call: TRBJ2-1
v_call: TRBV5-6
clone_size: .
d_call: .
cdr3_aa: CASSTGQYNEQFF
cdr3_nt: TGTGCCAGCAGCACTGGACAGTACAATGAGCAGTTCTTC

j_call: TRBJ2-1
v_call: TRBV19
clone_size: .
d_call: .
cdr3_aa: CASSIDGPRRAVTNEQFF
cdr3_nt: TGTGCCAGTAGTATAGATGGGCCGCGGAGGGCCGTAACCAATGAGCAGTTCTTC

j_call: TRBJ2-1
v_call: TRBV2
clone_size: .
d_call: .
cdr3_aa: CASSEASRVDNEQFF
cdr3_nt: TGTGCCAGCAGTGAAGCGAGCCGGGTGGACAATGAGCAGTTCTTC

j_call: TRBJ1-5
v_call: TRBV11-2
clone_size: .
d_call: .
cdr3_aa: CASSLGRDYQPQHF
cdr3_nt: TGTGCCAGCAGCTTAGGTCGAGATTATCAGCCCCAGCATTTT

j_call: TRBJ2-7
v_call: TRBV19
clone_size: .
d_call: TRBD1
cdr3_aa: CASSWGTGGISPYEQYF
cdr3_nt: TGTGCCAGTAGTTGGGGGACAGGGGGCATCTCCCCCTACGAGCAGTACTTC

j_call: TRBJ2-5
v_call: TRBV4-1
clone_size: .
d_call: TRBD2
cdr3_aa: CASSRRERGGETQYF
cdr3_nt: TGCGCCAGCAGCAGAAGGGAGCGGGGGGGAGAGACCCAGTACTTC